Listed below are T cell receptor beta chains from one sample, sequenced in a study of shared clonotypes between healthy human individuals. The data were produced by immunoSEQ multiplex PCR, yet TCRdb's version contains in-frame clones alone and is incomplete. The profile shows about 660,000 clones, around 74% of them singletons. Material for sequencing was memory CD4+ T cells sorted from blood. The receptors were gathered from a woman younger than 45 in good health. Both conserved end residues are part of each CDR3. The D gene is left open where the match is weak. Clone size is not always given. Where it is, it says once, few, many or a class for expanded clones.

>TRBV18|TRBJ2-5|-|14|-
CASSPGTTQETQYF
TGTGCCAGCTCACCCGGGACAACCCAAGAGACCCAGTACTTC
>TRBV6-5|TRBJ2-1|-|14|TRBD2
CASRSGDAYNEQFF
TGTGCCAGTAGAAGCGGGGACGCTTACAATGAGCAGTTCTTC
>TRBV29-1|TRBJ2-7|-|12|-
CSGSGGGYEQYF
TGCAGCGGTAGTGGAGGGGGCTACGAGCAGTACTTC
>TRBV2|TRBJ2-1|-|14|-
CASSDYYGNNEQFF
TGTGCCAGCAGTGACTACTATGGAAACAATGAGCAGTTCTTC
>TRBV5-1|TRBJ2-2|-|13|-
CASSEGNTGELFF
TGCGCCAGCAGCGAAGGGAACACCGGGGAGCTGTTTTTT
>TRBV11-2|TRBJ2-7|-|14|TRBD2
CASSPTSGPYEQYF
TGTGCCAGCAGCCCTACTAGCGGCCCCTACGAGCAGTACTTC
>TRBV12-5|TRBJ2-3|-|14|-
CASGLANRADTQYF
TGTGCTAGTGGTTTGGCCAACCGGGCAGATACGCAGTATTTT
>TRBV6-6|TRBJ2-7|-|14|TRBD1
CATKRTGERSEQYF
TGTGCCACGAAAAGAACAGGGGAGAGGTCCGAGCAGTACTTC
>TRBV27|TRBJ2-7|-|15|-
CASSLSLGLVYEQYF
TGTGCCAGCAGTTTAAGCCTCGGTCTAGTCTACGAGCAGTACTTC
>TRBV2|TRBJ1-2|-|13|-
CASSVDSNYGYTF
TGTGCCAGCAGTGTGGACTCTAACTATGGCTACACCTTC
>TRBV7-9|TRBJ2-1|-|16|-
CASSFFPSGFGNEQFF
TGTGCCAGCAGCTTTTTCCCCAGCGGCTTTGGGAATGAGCAGTTCTTC
>TRBV5-6|TRBJ2-3|-|14|TRBD2
CASSRLAGSNTQYF
TGTGCCAGCAGCCGACTAGCGGGAAGTAATACGCAGTATTTT
>TRBV11-2|TRBJ2-2|-|14|-
CASSLQGPTGELFF
TGTGCCAGCAGCTTACAGGGACCCACCGGGGAGCTGTTTTTT
>TRBV9|TRBJ2-1|-|15|TRBD2
CASNLGLAGGNEQFF
TGTGCCAGCAACTTGGGACTAGCGGGGGGCAATGAGCAGTTCTTC
>TRBV28|TRBJ1-4|-|14|TRBD1
CASSLYRGNEKLFF
TGTGCCAGCAGTTTATACAGGGGGAATGAAAAACTGTTTTTT
>TRBV28|TRBJ2-7|-|12|TRBD1
CATETGGYEQYF
TGTGCCACCGAGACAGGGGGCTACGAGCAGTACTTC
>TRBV28|TRBJ1-2|-|16|TRBD1
CASSLPPGQGAIGYTF
TGTGCCAGCAGCCTCCCGCCCGGCCAGGGGGCGATAGGCTACACCTTC
>TRBV4-1|TRBJ2-7|once|15|TRBD2
CASSQPTSANNEQYF
TGCGCCAGCAGCCAGCCTACTAGCGCCAACAACGAGCAGTACTTC
>TRBV4-1|TRBJ1-2|-|16|-
CASSQKDITAVYGYTF
TGCGCCAGCAGCCAAAAGGATATTACAGCGGTATATGGCTACACCTTC
>TRBV2|TRBJ2-1|-|15|TRBD1
CASSDKTGTVNEQFF
TGTGCCAGCAGCGATAAAACCGGGACAGTCAATGAGCAGTTCTTC
>TRBV5-4|TRBJ2-3|-|14|-
CASSLASPTDTQYF
TGTGCCAGCAGCTTGGCTAGCCCCACAGATACGCAGTATTTT
>TRBV28|TRBJ2-6|-|15|-
CASSLTGAGANVLTF
TGTGCCAGCAGTTTAACGGGAGCTGGGGCCAACGTCCTGACTTTC
>TRBV5-6|TRBJ2-2|few|17|-
CASSLSFFGSGNGELFF
TGTGCCAGCAGCTTGAGTTTCTTCGGGTCTGGCAACGGGGAGCTGTTTTTT
>TRBV7-8|TRBJ1-5|-|15|-
CASSLAGGVGQPQHF
TGTGCCAGCAGCCTAGCGGGAGGGGTCGGGCAGCCCCAGCATTTT
>TRBV6-4|TRBJ2-1|-|14|-
CASSDSGRNNEQFF
TGTGCCAGCAGTGACTCAGGACGGAACAATGAGCAGTTCTTC
>TRBV5-1|TRBJ1-1|-|11|-
CASSLGFEAFF
TGCGCCAGCAGCTTGGGTTTCGAAGCTTTCTTT
>TRBV28|TRBJ2-3|many|15|-
CASSVLSGAKDTQYF
TGTGCCAGCAGTGTTCTTTCGGGAGCAAAAGATACGCAGTATTTT
>TRBV19|TRBJ1-1|-|14|-
CASSGWTANTEAFF
TGTGCCAGTAGTGGTTGGACGGCGAACACTGAAGCTTTCTTT
>TRBV18|TRBJ2-3|few|17|-
CASSPGTGALVTDTQYF
TGTGCCAGCTCACCAGGAACGGGAGCTCTTGTCACAGATACGCAGTATTTT
>TRBV28|TRBJ2-1|-|12|-
CASRPGRDTLFF
TGTGCCAGCAGACCAGGGCGGGACACATTGTTCTTC
>TRBV4-2|TRBJ2-3|-|16|-
CASSQAGQTDTDTQYF
TGTGCCAGCAGCCAAGCCGGACAGACTGACACAGATACGCAGTATTTT
>TRBV7-9|TRBJ2-7|-|13|-
CASSVTGGYEQYF
TGTGCCAGCAGCGTGACTGGTGGTTACGAGCAGTACTTC
>TRBV19|TRBJ2-2|once|17|TRBD1
CASAGTGKASNTGELFF
TGTGCCAGTGCCGGGACAGGGAAGGCATCGAACACCGGGGAGCTGTTTTTT
>TRBV7-2|TRBJ1-2|-|15|-
CASSYLDASFYGYTF
TGTGCCAGCAGCTACCTCGACGCATCGTTCTATGGCTACACCTTC
>TRBV6-5|TRBJ2-2|-|13|-
CASSPDPTGELFF
TGTGCCAGCAGTCCTGACCCCACCGGGGAGCTGTTTTTT
>TRBV6-1|TRBJ1-2|-|16|TRBD1
CASSDLADREAGGYTF
TGTGCCAGCAGTGACCTAGCGGACAGGGAAGCAGGTGGCTACACCTTC
>TRBV2|TRBJ2-7|-|14|TRBD1
CASQDRAPGDEQYF
TGTGCCAGCCAAGACAGGGCCCCAGGGGACGAGCAGTACTTC
>TRBV25-1|TRBJ2-7|-|13|-
CASSRGDTHEQYF
TGTGCCAGCAGTCGTGGGGACACGCACGAGCAGTACTTC
>TRBV28|TRBJ1-3|many|13|-
CASSFNRRDTIYF
TGTGCCAGCAGTTTCAACAGGAGGGACACCATATATTTT
>TRBV15|TRBJ2-7|-|15|TRBD2
CATSRSLAGVGEQYF
TGTGCCACCAGCAGATCGTTAGCGGGAGTAGGCGAGCAGTACTTC
>TRBV5-1|TRBJ1-1|-|15|TRBD1
CASSLLQGAGTEAFF
TGCGCCAGCAGCTTACTACAGGGGGCTGGAACTGAAGCTTTCTTT
>TRBV28|TRBJ1-3|-|12|-
CASSFALNTIYF
TGTGCCAGCAGTTTTGCCCTGAACACCATATATTTT
>TRBV11-2|TRBJ2-2|-|16|TRBD2
CASRDIAGVTIGELFF
TGTGCCAGCAGGGATATAGCGGGAGTTACGATCGGGGAGCTGTTTTTT
>TRBV7-9|TRBJ2-4|-|16|TRBD2
CASSLGLAGGKNIQYF
TGTGCCAGCAGCTTGGGCCTAGCGGGAGGCAAAAACATTCAGTACTTC
>TRBV2|TRBJ2-2|-|14|-
CASSPLINTGELFF
TGTGCCAGCAGTCCCTTGATTAACACCGGGGAGCTGTTTTTT
>TRBV5-8|TRBJ2-5|-|14|-
CASSAAGTGETQYF
TGTGCCAGCAGCGCCGCGGGGACCGGCGAGACCCAGTACTTC
>TRBV5-8|TRBJ1-4|-|15|-
CASSLVLVTNEKLFF
TGTGCCAGCAGCTTGGTCCTGGTGACTAATGAAAAACTGTTTTTT
>TRBV28|TRBJ1-1|-|14|-
CASSLRVMNTEAFF
TGTGCCAGCAGTTTAAGGGTAATGAACACTGAAGCTTTCTTT
>TRBV7-6|TRBJ1-1|-|12|TRBD1
CASSLEDREAFF
TGTGCCAGCAGCTTAGAGGACAGGGAGGCTTTCTTT
>TRBV4-1|TRBJ2-6|once|17|TRBD1
CASREPGTGAGANVLTF
TGCGCCAGCAGAGAACCCGGAACAGGGGCTGGGGCCAACGTCCTGACTTTC
>TRBV28|TRBJ1-1|-|15|-
CASSLSSRANTEAFF
TGTGCCAGCAGTTTATCATCCAGGGCGAACACTGAAGCTTTCTTT
>TRBV30|TRBJ2-7|-|14|TRBD1
CAWRGTVGQYEQYF
TGTGCCTGGAGGGGGACAGTGGGTCAGTACGAGCAGTACTTC
>TRBV29-1|TRBJ1-2|-|12|-
CSVDHQNAGYTF
TGCAGCGTTGATCACCAGAACGCTGGCTACACCTTC
>TRBV19|TRBJ2-7|-|15|-
CASSRESSQNYEQYF
TGTGCCAGTAGTAGGGAGTCTTCTCAAAACTACGAGCAGTACTTC
>TRBV30|TRBJ2-5|-|14|-
CAWSRLTGQETQYF
TGTGCCTGGAGTAGGCTGACAGGTCAAGAGACCCAGTACTTC